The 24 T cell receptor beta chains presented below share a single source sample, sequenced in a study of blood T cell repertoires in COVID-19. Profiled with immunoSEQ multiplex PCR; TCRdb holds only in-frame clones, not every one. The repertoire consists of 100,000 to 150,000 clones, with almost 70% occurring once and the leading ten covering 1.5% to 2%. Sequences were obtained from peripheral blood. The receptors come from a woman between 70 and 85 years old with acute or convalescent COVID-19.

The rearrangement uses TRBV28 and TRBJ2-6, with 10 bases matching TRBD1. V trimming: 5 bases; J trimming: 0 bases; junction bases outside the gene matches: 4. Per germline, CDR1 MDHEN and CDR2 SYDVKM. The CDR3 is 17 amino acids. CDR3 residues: CASSLGTGVSGANVLTF. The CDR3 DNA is TGTGCCAGCAGTCTAGGGACAGGGGTCTCTGGGGCCAACGTCCTGACTTTC. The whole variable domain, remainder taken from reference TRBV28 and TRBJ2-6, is DVKVTQSSRYLVKRTGEKVFLECVQDMDHENMFWYRQDPGLGLRLIYFSYDVKMKEKGDIPEGYSVSREKKERFSLILESASTNQTSMYLCASSLGTGVSGANVLTFGAGSRLTVL.

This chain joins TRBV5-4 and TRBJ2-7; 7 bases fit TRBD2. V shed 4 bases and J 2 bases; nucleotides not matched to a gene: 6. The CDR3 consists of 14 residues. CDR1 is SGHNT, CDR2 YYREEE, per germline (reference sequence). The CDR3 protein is CASSPPGLTYEQYF. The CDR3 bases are TGTGCCAGCAGCCCTCCGGGACTAACCTACGAGCAGTACTTC. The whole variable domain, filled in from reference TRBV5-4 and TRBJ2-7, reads ETGVTQSPTHLIKTRGQQVTLRCSSQSGHNTVSWYQQALGQGPQFIFQYYREEENGRGNFPPRFSGLQFPNYSSELNVNALELDDSALYLCASSPPGLTYEQYFGPGTRLTVT.

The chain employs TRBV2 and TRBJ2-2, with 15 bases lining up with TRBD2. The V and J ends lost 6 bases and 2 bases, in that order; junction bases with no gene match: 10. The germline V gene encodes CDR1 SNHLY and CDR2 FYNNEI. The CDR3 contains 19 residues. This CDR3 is CASRKLSGLAGGNTGELFF. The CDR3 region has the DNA TGTGCCAGCAGAAAACTCTCGGGACTAGCGGGAGGTAACACCGGGGAGCTGTTTTTT.

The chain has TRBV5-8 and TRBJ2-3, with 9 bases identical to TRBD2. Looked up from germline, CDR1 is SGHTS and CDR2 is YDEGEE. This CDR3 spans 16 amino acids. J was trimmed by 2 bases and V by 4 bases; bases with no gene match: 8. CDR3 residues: CASSTLAGAYTDTQYF. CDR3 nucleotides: TGTGCCAGCAGCACGTTAGCGGGGGCCTACACAGATACGCAGTATTTT.

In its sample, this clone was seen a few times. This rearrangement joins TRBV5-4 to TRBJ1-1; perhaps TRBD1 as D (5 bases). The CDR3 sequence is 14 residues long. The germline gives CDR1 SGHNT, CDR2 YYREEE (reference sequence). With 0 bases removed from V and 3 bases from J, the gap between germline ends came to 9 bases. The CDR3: CASSLDGRDTEAFF. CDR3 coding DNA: TGTGCCAGCAGCTTGGATGGCAGGGACACTGAAGCTTTCTTT. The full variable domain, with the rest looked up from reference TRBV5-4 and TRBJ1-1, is ETGVTQSPTHLIKTRGQQVTLRCSSQSGHNTVSWYQQALGQGPQFIFQYYREEENGRGNFPPRFSGLQFPNYSSELNVNALELDDSALYLCASSLDGRDTEAFFGQGTRLTVV.

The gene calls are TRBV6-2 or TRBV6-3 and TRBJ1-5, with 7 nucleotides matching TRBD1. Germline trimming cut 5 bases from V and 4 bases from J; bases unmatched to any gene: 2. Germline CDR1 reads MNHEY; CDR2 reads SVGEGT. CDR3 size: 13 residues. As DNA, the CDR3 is TGTGCCAGCAGTCAACAGGGGAATCAGCCCCAGCATTTT. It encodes CASSQQGNQPQHF.

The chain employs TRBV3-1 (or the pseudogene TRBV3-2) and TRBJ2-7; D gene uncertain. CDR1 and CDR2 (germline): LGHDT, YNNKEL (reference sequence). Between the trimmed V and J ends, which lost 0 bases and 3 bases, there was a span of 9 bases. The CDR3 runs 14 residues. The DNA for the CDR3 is TGTGCCAGCAGCCAAGATAGATCATTCTACGAGCAGTACTTC. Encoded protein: CASSQDRSFYEQYF.

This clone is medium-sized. Here the CDR3 DNA reads TGTGCCAGCAGCTTAGCGAGGACTAGCGGGAGTCCGGTGGATACGCAGTATTTT. This encodes CASSLARTSGSPVDTQYF. The chain couples TRBV7-2 to TRBJ2-3, with TRBD2 matching 13 bases. The germline V gene encodes CDR1 SGHTA and CDR2 FQGNSA. This CDR3 is built from 18 residues. Losses at the gene ends were 0 bases for V and 6 bases for J; bases not matched to a gene: 9. Drawing the rest from reference TRBV7-2 and TRBJ2-3, the complete variable domain is GAGVSQSPSNKVTEKGKDVELRCDPISGHTALYWYRQSLGQGLEFLIYFQGNSAPDKSGLPSDRFSAERTGGSVSTLTIQRTQQEDSAVYLCASSLARTSGSPVDTQYFGPGTRLTVL.

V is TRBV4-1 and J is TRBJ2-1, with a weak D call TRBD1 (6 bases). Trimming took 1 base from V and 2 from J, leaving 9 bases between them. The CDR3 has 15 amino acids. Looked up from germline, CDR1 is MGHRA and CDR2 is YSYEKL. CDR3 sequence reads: CASSQAAGAYNEQFF. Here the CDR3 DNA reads TGCGCCAGCAGCCAAGCGGCAGGGGCCTACAATGAGCAGTTCTTC.

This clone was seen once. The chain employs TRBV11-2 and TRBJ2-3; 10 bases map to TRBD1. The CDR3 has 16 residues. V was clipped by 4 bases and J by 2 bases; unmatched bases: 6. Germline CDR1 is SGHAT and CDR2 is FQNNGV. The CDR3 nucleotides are TGTGCCAGCAGCTCCAGGGGACAGGGGTACACAGATACGCAGTATTTT. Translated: CASSSRGQGYTDTQYF.

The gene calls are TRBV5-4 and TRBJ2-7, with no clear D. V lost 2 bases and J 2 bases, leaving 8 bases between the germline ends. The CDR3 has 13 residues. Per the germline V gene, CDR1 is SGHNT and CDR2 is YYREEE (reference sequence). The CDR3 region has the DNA TGTGCCAGCAGCTTAGCTCACGCCTACGAGCAGTACTTC. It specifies CASSLAHAYEQYF.

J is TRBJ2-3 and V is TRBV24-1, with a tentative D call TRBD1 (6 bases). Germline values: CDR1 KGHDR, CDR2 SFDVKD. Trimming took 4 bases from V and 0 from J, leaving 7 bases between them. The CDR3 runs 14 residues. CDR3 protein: CATSEGGSTDTQYF. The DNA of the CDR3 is TGTGCCACCAGTGAAGGGGGTAGCACAGATACGCAGTATTTT.

CDR3 sequence: CASSPPPGTGNYEQYF. The CDR3 nucleotides read TGTGCCAGCAGCCCGCCTCCCGGGACAGGGAACTACGAGCAGTACTTC. The chain uses TRBV7-9 and TRBJ2-7; TRBD1 matches 9 bases. This CDR3 is 16 amino acids long. Germline V gives CDR1 SEHNR, CDR2 FQNEAQ (reference sequence). The junction had 11 bases not matched to a gene; V was cut back by 5 bases and J by 3 bases. Full variable domain (outside the CDR3, taken from reference TRBV7-9 and TRBJ2-7): DTGVSQNPRHKITKRGQNVTFRCDPISEHNRLYWYRQTLGQGPEFLTYFQNEAQLEKSRLLSDRFSAERPKGSFSTLEIQRTEQGDSAMYLCASSPPPGTGNYEQYFGPGTRLTVT.

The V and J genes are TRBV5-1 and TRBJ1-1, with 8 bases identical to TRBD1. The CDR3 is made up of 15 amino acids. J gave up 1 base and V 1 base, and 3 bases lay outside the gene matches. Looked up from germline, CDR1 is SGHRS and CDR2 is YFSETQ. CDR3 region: CASSLTGGQNTEAFF. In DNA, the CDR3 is TGCGCCAGCAGCTTGACAGGGGGACAGAACACTGAAGCTTTCTTT.

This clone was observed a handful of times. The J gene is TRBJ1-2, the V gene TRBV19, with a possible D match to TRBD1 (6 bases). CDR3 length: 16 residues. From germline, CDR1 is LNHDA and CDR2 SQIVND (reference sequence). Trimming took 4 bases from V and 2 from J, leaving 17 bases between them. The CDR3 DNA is TGTGCCAGTAGTACCTCCGGGACATCCTTCAACTATGGCTACACCTTC. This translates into CASSTSGTSFNYGYTF. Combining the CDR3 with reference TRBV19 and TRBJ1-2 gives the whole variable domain DGGITQSPKYLFRKEGQNVTLSCEQNLNHDAMYWYRQDPGQGLRLIYYSQIVNDFQKGDIAEGYSVSREKKESFPLTVTSAQKNPTAFYLCASSTSGTSFNYGYTFGSGTRLTVV.

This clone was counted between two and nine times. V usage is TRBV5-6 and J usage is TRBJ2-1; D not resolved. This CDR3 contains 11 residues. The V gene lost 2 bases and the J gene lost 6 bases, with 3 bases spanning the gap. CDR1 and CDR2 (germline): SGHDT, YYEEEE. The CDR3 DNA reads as TGTGCCAGCAGCTTTAGCAATGAGCAGTTCTTC. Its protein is CASSFSNEQFF.

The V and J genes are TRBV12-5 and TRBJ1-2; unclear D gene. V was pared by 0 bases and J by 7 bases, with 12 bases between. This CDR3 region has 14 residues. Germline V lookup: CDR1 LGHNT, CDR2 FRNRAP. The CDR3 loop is CASGLVNLRRGYTF. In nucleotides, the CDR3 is TGTGCTAGTGGTTTGGTAAATCTGCGCCGTGGCTACACCTTC.

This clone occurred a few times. In DNA, the CDR3 is TGTGCCAGCAGCTTAGCGGAGTCCGGCGGGGAGCTGTTTTTT. Translating gives CASSLAESGGELFF. The J gene is TRBJ2-2, the V gene TRBV7-9; no firm D call. In germline, CDR1 is SEHNR, CDR2 FQNEAQ (reference sequence). Trimming shortened V by 0 bases and J by 7 bases, and 9 bases separated the two germline ends. The CDR3 runs 14 residues.

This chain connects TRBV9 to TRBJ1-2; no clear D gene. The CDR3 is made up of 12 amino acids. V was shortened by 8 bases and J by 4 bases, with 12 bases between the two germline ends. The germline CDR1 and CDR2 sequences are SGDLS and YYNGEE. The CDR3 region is CASTTEGYGYTF. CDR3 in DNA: TGTGCCAGTACAACCGAGGGCTATGGCTACACCTTC.

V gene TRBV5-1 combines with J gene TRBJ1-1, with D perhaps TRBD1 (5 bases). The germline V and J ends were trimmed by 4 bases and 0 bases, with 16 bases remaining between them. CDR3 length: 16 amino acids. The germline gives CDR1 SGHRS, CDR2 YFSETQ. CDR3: CASSGQGGTMNTEAFF. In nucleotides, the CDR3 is TGCGCCAGCAGCGGGCAGGGAGGGACCATGAACACTGAAGCTTTCTTT.

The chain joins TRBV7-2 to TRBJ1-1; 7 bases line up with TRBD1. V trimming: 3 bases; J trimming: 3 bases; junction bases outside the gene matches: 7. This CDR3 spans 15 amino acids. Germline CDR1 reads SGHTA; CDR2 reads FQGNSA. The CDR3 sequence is CASSFDRDRDTEAFF. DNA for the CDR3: TGTGCCAGCAGCTTCGACAGGGATAGGGACACTGAAGCTTTCTTT.

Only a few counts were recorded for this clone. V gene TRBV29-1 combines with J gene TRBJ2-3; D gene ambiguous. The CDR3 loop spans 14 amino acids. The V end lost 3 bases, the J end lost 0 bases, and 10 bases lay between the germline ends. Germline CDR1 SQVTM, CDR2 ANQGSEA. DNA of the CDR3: TGCAGCGTTGAGGCAGTATCTAGCACAGATACGCAGTATTTT. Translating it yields CSVEAVSSTDTQYF.

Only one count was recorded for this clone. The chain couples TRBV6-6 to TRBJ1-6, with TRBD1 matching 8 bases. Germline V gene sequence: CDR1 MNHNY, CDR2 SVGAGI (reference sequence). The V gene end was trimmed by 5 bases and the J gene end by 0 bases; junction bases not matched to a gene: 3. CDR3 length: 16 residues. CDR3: CASSRQGSSYNSPLHF. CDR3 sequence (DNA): TGTGCCAGCAGTCGACAGGGGAGCTCCTATAATTCACCCCTCCACTTT.

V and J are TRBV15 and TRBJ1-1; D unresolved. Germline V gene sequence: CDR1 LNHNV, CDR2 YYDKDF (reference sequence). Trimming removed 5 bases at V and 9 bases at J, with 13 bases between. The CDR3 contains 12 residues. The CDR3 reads CATSRGSIQAFF. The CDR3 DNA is TGTGCCACCAGCCGGGGTTCCATTCAAGCTTTCTTT.